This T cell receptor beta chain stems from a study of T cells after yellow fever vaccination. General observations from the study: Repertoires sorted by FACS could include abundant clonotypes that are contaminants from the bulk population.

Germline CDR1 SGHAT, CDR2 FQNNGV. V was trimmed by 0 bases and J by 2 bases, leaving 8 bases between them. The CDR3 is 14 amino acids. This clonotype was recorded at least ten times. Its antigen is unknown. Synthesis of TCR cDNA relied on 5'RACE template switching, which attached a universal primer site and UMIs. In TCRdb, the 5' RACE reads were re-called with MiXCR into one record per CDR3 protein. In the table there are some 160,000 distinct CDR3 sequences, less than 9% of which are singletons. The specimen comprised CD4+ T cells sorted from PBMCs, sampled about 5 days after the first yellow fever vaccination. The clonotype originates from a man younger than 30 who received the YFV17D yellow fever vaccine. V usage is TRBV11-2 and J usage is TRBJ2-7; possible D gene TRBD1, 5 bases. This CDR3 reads CASSLDRAAYEQYF. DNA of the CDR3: TGTGCCAGCAGCTTAGACAGGGCAGCCTACGAGCAGTACTTC. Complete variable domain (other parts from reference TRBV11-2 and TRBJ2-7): EAGVAQSPRYKIIEKRQSVAFWCNPISGHATLYWYQQILGQGPKLLIQFQNNGVVDDSQLPKDRFSAERLKGVDSTLKIQPAKLEDSAVYLCASSLDRAAYEQYFGPGTRLTVT.